Listed below are T cell receptor beta chains from one sample, sequenced in a study of cytomegalovirus exposure and HLA in healthy donors. This table comes from immunoSEQ multiplex PCR, and its TCRdb copy is limited to in-frame clones, with some not included. The repertoire table contains 50,000 to 75,000 clones. The material sequenced was PBMCs. All receptors derive from a woman under 30 in good health and CMV-seronegative. The CDR3 runs from the conserved cysteine through the conserved F or W. The D gene is left open where the match is weak.

>-|TRBV9|TRBJ1-1
TGTGCCAGCAGCGTAGCTCCAGGGGCGGTCACTGAAGCTTTCTTT
CASSVAPGAVTEAFF
>-|TRBV5-1|TRBJ2-7
TGCGCCAGCAGCTTGGCGGGAGACTCCTACGAGCAGTACTTC
CASSLAGDSYEQYF
>TRBD1|TRBV29-1|TRBJ2-2
TGCAGCGTGTTACGACAGGGAAAGACCGGGGAGCTGTTTTTT
CSVLRQGKTGELFF
>TRBD1|TRBV5-4|TRBJ2-7
TGTGCCAGCAGCTCTAAATCCGGGACAGGGGGCGAGCAGTACTTC
CASSSKSGTGGEQYF
>TRBD1|TRBV9|TRBJ1-2
TGTGCCAGCAGTCGAACGGGGACAGCCTATGGCTACACCTTC
CASSRTGTAYGYTF
>-|TRBV27|TRBJ2-7
TGTGCCAGCAGTCCCCTTCGACAGGGCTCGGGGACTGGGCAGTACTTC
CASSPLRQGSGTGQYF
>-|TRBV19|TRBJ1-3
TGTGCCAGTAGTATCGGACAGCGCATATACTCTGGAAACACCATATATTTT
CASSIGQRIYSGNTIYF
>TRBD1|TRBV4-2|TRBJ1-1
TGTGCCAGCAGCCAAGATTCTACGGTCAGGGGGTACACTGAAGATTTCTTT
CASSQDSTVRGYTEDFF
>TRBD1|TRBV6-5|TRBJ2-7
TGTGCCAGCAGTTACTCTAGGACAGGGGGCTACGAGCAGTACTTC
CASSYSRTGGYEQYF
>TRBD1|TRBV6-5|TRBJ1-2
TGTGCCAGCAGTTACGGGACAGCAAGTGGCTACACCTTC
CASSYGTASGYTF
>TRBD1|TRBV7-9|TRBJ1-2
TGTGCCAGCAGCCAGACAGGGGATGGCTACACCTTC
CASSQTGDGYTF
>TRBD2|TRBV5-1|TRBJ2-3
TGCGCCAGCACCCTCGGGGGGGGGATCACAGATACGCAGTATTTT
CASTLGGGITDTQYF
>TRBD2|TRBV5-1|TRBJ2-1
TGCGCCAGCGGGGAGACTTGGAGCGGGGATGAGCAGTTCTTC
CASGETWSGDEQFF
>-|TRBV6-1|TRBJ1-1
TGTGCCAGCAGTGAAGCGGGGGGGCTAGAAGCTTTCTTT
CASSEAGGLEAFF
>-|TRBV7-2|TRBJ1-2
TGTGCCAGCAGCTTCCTTACAGGCGCGGCGGATGGCTACACCTTC
CASSFLTGAADGYTF
>TRBD1|TRBV6-5|TRBJ1-2
TGTGCCAGCATCGGGACAGGGGACTATGGCTACACCTTC
CASIGTGDYGYTF
>-|TRBV18|TRBJ1-6
TGTGCCAGCTCGCCCCAGAGGGATAATTCACCCCTCCACTTT
CASSPQRDNSPLHF
>-|TRBV6-4|TRBJ2-3
TGTGCCAGCAGCCGATACGGGGGGCCATCTAGCACAGATACGCAGTATTTT
CASSRYGGPSSTDTQYF
>TRBD1|TRBV4-1|TRBJ2-2
TGCGCCAGCAGCCAACGGACAGGGAACACCGGGGAGCTGTTTTTT
CASSQRTGNTGELFF
>TRBD1|TRBV18|TRBJ1-5
TGTGCCAGCTCACCAGGGACAGGGGGTGATCAGCCCCAGCATTTT
CASSPGTGGDQPQHF
>TRBD1|TRBV6-1|TRBJ1-1
TGTGCCAGCAGTGGGACAGGGACTGAAGCTTTCTTT
CASSGTGTEAFF
>TRBD2|TRBV5-1|TRBJ2-5
TGCGCCAGCAGCTTCCTACTAGCGGGGGGCCAAGAGACCCAGTACTTC
CASSFLLAGGQETQYF
>TRBD2|TRBV5-1|TRBJ2-1
TGCGCCAGCAGCGCGGGACTAGCGGGGGGGCCATCCTACAATGAGCAGTTCTTC
CASSAGLAGGPSYNEQFF
>TRBD1|TRBV10-1|TRBJ2-2
TGCGCCAGCAGTGCAGCAGGGGGCAACACCGGGGAGCTGTTTTTT
CASSAAGGNTGELFF
>-|TRBV11-2|TRBJ1-3
TGTGCCAGCAGCTTACTGACAGGTTCGAGCAACACCATATATTTT
CASSLLTGSSNTIYF
>-|TRBV11-3|TRBJ2-5
TGTGCCAGCAGCTCACAGGGTCGAGAGACCCAGTACTTC
CASSSQGRETQYF
>TRBD1|TRBV7-8|TRBJ2-7
TGTGCCAGCAGCTTAGTTATCGGGACAGGGGCCTACGAGCAGTACTTC
CASSLVIGTGAYEQYF
>-|TRBV11-2|TRBJ2-7
TGTGCCAGCAGCCCGGGACATAACAGCTACGAGCAGTACTTC
CASSPGHNSYEQYF
>-|TRBV29-1|TRBJ2-1
TGCAGCGTTGAGATGCGGTCCTACAATGAGCAGTTCTTC
CSVEMRSYNEQFF
>-|TRBV18|TRBJ2-3
TGTGCCAGCTCACCACCGGGCCAGGATACGCAGTATTTT
CASSPPGQDTQYF
>TRBD1|TRBV5-1|TRBJ1-6
TGCGCCAGCAGCTCAAATACAGGGGCCTATTCACCCCTCCACTTT
CASSSNTGAYSPLHF
>TRBD1|TRBV9|TRBJ1-6
TGTGCCAGCAGCGCCTGGGACAGGGCGACACCCCTCCACTTT
CASSAWDRATPLHF
>TRBD2|TRBV6-1|TRBJ2-7
TGTGCCAGCAGTGAACTAGCGGGGGGCGTCGACGAGCAGTACTTC
CASSELAGGVDEQYF
>-|TRBV19|TRBJ2-7
TGTGCCAGTAGTATCGGTAGAAATCCCTTCGAGCAGTACTTC
CASSIGRNPFEQYF
>-|TRBV7-9|TRBJ1-6
TGTGCCAGCAGCTTAGTAGGAGATTCACCCCTCCACTTT
CASSLVGDSPLHF
>-|TRBV4-1|TRBJ2-1
TGCGCCAGCAGCCAAGGATTCCCCAGCTCCTACAATGAGCAGTTCTTC
CASSQGFPSSYNEQFF
>-|TRBV7-2|TRBJ1-2
TGTGCCAGCAGCTTAGGCCCCTTCCGACGGAGGCACGGCGGCTACACCTTC
CASSLGPFRRRHGGYTF
>-|TRBV6-4|TRBJ2-3
TGTGCCAGCAAGGGAGACGGCGATACGCAGTATTTT
CASKGDGDTQYF
>TRBD2|TRBV6-1|TRBJ2-3
TGTGCCAGCAGCCTGACTAGCGGGGGGGCAGATACGCAGTATTTT
CASSLTSGGADTQYF
>-|TRBV7-9|TRBJ2-1
TGTGCCAGCAGCTTACTCTCCACAGTCGGTGAGCAGTTCTTC
CASSLLSTVGEQFF
>-|TRBV2|TRBJ1-1
TGTGCCAGCAGTGAAGATAGGGGCACTGAAGCTTTCTTT
CASSEDRGTEAFF
>-|TRBV6-1|TRBJ2-7
TGTGCCAGCAGTGAAGGGGGACAAGCCTACGAGCAGTACTTC
CASSEGGQAYEQYF
>-|TRBV28|TRBJ1-2
TGTGCCAGCAGTTTGACACAGGCCGATTATGGCTACACCTTC
CASSLTQADYGYTF
>TRBD2|TRBV25-1|TRBJ2-1
TGTGCCAGCACCAACCGACTAGCGGGTGATGAGCAGTTCTTC
CASTNRLAGDEQFF
>-|TRBV7-2|TRBJ1-6
TGTGCCAGCAGCCTACTTCATCAGGGGCCCGATAATTCACCCCTCCACTTT
CASSLLHQGPDNSPLHF
>-|TRBV6-1|TRBJ1-2
TGTGCCAGCAGAACGGGACAAGAGGATGGCTACACCTTC
CASRTGQEDGYTF
>-|TRBV6-1|TRBJ1-6
TGTGCCAGCAGTGCCCAGGGGACCCGGTTCATTTCACCCCTCCACTTT
CASSAQGTRFISPLHF
>-|TRBV5-1|TRBJ1-3
TGCGCCAGCAGCTCATTCCCCCTCAGCTCTGGAAACACCATATATTTT
CASSSFPLSSGNTIYF
>-|TRBV7-9|TRBJ1-1
TGTGCCAGCAGCTTGATAGTTGAAGCTTTCTTT
CASSLIVEAFF
>-|TRBV6-5|TRBJ1-2
TGTGCCAGCACCAGACATAGTAACTATGGCTACACCTTC
CASTRHSNYGYTF
>-|TRBV4-2|TRBJ1-6
TGTGCCAGCAGCCAAGAACGGGGGGACCTCCAGGGTTCACCCCTCCACTTT
CASSQERGDLQGSPLHF
>TRBD1|TRBV2|TRBJ2-7
TGTGCCAGCAGTGCCGGGACAGGGGCCTACGAGCAGTACTTC
CASSAGTGAYEQYF
>-|TRBV27|TRBJ2-7
TGTGCCAGCGGGCGGGTGTCCTTTTACGAGCAGTACTTC
CASGRVSFYEQYF